This TCR beta chain was identified in a study of shared clonotypes between healthy human individuals. Study-wide background: For every donor, three CD4 naive, three CD4 memory, two CD8 naive and one CD8 memory plates were used.

V trimming: 3 bases; J trimming: 2 bases; junction bases outside the gene matches: 5. Per germline, CDR1 GTSNPN and CDR2 SVGIG (reference sequence). This CDR3 spans 17 amino acids. Sequencing used immunoSEQ multiplex PCR; TCRdb keeps in-frame clones, though not all of them. The table lists a few million clones, around 90% of them singletons. Regarding this clone: The target antigen is unknown.

Study observations and caveats: Between a few donors, naive CD4 clonotypes were shared at a level of around 4.9%.

Sequenced material: naive CD4+ T cells sorted from blood. The subset here: CD45RA+ positively selected. The J gene is TRBJ2-6, the V gene TRBV30; 12 bases map to TRBD1. The clonotype comes from a man between 18 and 29 years old in good health. Here the CDR3 DNA reads TGTGCCTGGAGACGGGGACAGGGGGCGCCTGGGGCCAACGTCCTGACTTTC. This codes for CAWRRGQGAPGANVLTF.